The 25 T cell receptor beta chains below all came from one sample that was sequenced in a study of shared clonotypes between healthy human individuals. Produced via immunoSEQ multiplex PCR; TCRdb's table is partial and in-frame only. The repertoire holds roughly 2.5 million clones, with approximately 94% as singletons. Sample: naive CD4+ T cells sorted from blood. Subset here: CD45RA+ positively selected. All receptors derive from a man in his late teens or twenties in good health.

The chain links TRBV7-9 to TRBJ2-2; 8 bases line up with TRBD1. The CDR3 sequence is 16 residues long. V lost 4 bases to trimming and J lost 0 bases; unmatched junction nucleotides: 4. Germline-derived CDR1 and CDR2 are SEHNR and FQNEAQ (reference sequence). The CDR3 sequence: CASSSRTGTNTGELFF. CDR3 nucleotide sequence: TGTGCCAGCAGCTCGCGGACAGGGACGAACACCGGGGAGCTGTTTTTT.

The genes are TRBV7-2 and TRBJ2-7; 7 bases line up with TRBD2. The CDR3 totals 15 residues. Germline CDR1 and CDR2: SGHTA and FQGNSA. V lost 5 bases, J lost 2 bases, and 9 bases stayed unmatched. CDR3 region: CASSARDYLAYEQYF. The CDR3 DNA follows: TGTGCCAGCAGCGCCCGGGACTACCTAGCCTACGAGCAGTACTTC.

On this clone itself: Other DNA sequences of this sample code for an identical CDR3. J is TRBJ1-1 and V is TRBV6-6; D is possibly TRBD1 (5 bases). The germline gives CDR1 MNHNY, CDR2 SVGAGI (reference sequence). V shed 2 bases and J shed 7 bases, with 8 bases lying between them. The CDR3 has 12 amino acids. The CDR3 DNA reads as TGTGCCAGCAGTTACACGGGGGGTGAAGCTTTCTTT. The encoded protein is CASSYTGGEAFF.

The chain couples TRBV4-1 to TRBJ2-2; D gene unclear. The germline V and J ends were trimmed by 6 bases and 1 base, with 6 bases remaining between them. The CDR3 length is 13 residues. Germline V lookup: CDR1 MGHRA, CDR2 YSYEKL. CDR3 region: CASRIGNTGELFF. The CDR3 nucleotides read TGCGCCAGCAGAATTGGGAACACCGGGGAGCTGTTTTTT.

This clone came up once. The chain combines TRBV18 with TRBJ2-7, with D perhaps TRBD1 (7 bases). The V and J ends lost 2 bases and 3 bases respectively, with 11 bases between them. The CDR3 length is 14 residues. CDR1 and CDR2 from the germline V gene are KGHSH and LQKENI. CDR3 region: CASSPRQGGYEQYF. CDR3 bases: TGTGCCAGCTCACCAAGGCAGGGGGGCTACGAGCAGTACTTC.

The chain recombines TRBV4-1 with TRBJ1-1, with D possibly matching TRBD1 (5 bases). CDR3 size: 16 residues. The germline CDR1 and CDR2 sequences are MGHRA and YSYEKL. V was cut by 5 bases and J by 3 bases, with 19 bases left in between. The CDR3 DNA reads TGCGCCAGCAGCTCCCGCACAAGGGGATTGGACACTGAAGCTTTCTTT. As protein: CASSSRTRGLDTEAFF.

The CDR3 bases are TGTGCCAGCTCACCAGGGGACTACCAAGAGACCCAGTACTTC. Translating gives CASSPGDYQETQYF. The rearrangement uses TRBV18 and TRBJ2-5, with D perhaps matching TRBD2 (6 bases). The CDR3 runs to 14 residues. Trimming took 2 bases from V and 0 from J, leaving 7 bases between them. Germline lookup yields CDR1 KGHSH and CDR2 LQKENI.

V and J are TRBV7-9 and TRBJ1-1; 7 bases line up with TRBD1. Trimming removed 5 bases from V and 1 base from J; junction bases left unmatched: 4. This CDR3 contains 14 residues. Germline values: CDR1 SEHNR, CDR2 FQNEAQ (reference sequence). The DNA for the CDR3 is TGTGCCAGCAGCATACAGGGGTCGAACACTGAAGCTTTCTTT. It translates to CASSIQGSNTEAFF.

The V and J genes are TRBV18 and TRBJ2-1, with 9 bases that match TRBD2. Germline V lookup: CDR1 KGHSH, CDR2 LQKENI. This CDR3 comprises 15 residues. V shed 5 bases, J shed 8 bases, and the junction held 10 bases outside the gene matches. CDR3: CASSSLGTSSHEQFF. CDR3 in DNA: TGTGCCAGCTCATCCCTGGGGACTAGCAGCCATGAGCAGTTCTTC. The full variable domain, completed using reference TRBV18 and TRBJ2-1, is NAGVMQNPRHLVRRRGQEARLRCSPMKGHSHVYWYRQLPEEGLKFMVYLQKENIIDESGMPKERFSAEFPKEGPSILRIQQVVRGDSAAYFCASSSLGTSSHEQFFGPGTRLTVL.

The V call is TRBV10-3, the J call TRBJ2-1, with TRBD2 matching over 9 bases. The J segment lost 7 bases and the V segment lost 0 bases, leaving 7 bases of the junction unmatched. The CDR3 spans 16 residues. Germline CDR1 is ENHRY and CDR2 is SYGVKD. CDR3 loop: CAISESWRGGGNEQFF. The CDR3 nucleotides read TGTGCCATCAGTGAGTCTTGGCGGGGGGGCGGAAATGAGCAGTTCTTC.

V and J are TRBV19 and TRBJ2-3, with D perhaps given as TRBD1 or TRBD2 (5 bases each). Trimming removed 6 bases from V and 3 bases from J, with 16 bases in between. CDR1 and CDR2 (germline): LNHDA, SQIVND (reference sequence). The CDR3 is 15 residues long. The CDR3 DNA is TGTGCCAGTAGAACAGGAGCAACGGGGACAGATACGCAGTATTTT. As protein: CASRTGATGTDTQYF.

This clone was counted only a few times. The chain joins TRBV28 to TRBJ1-1, with D perhaps TRBD1 (5 bases). There are 15 residues in the CDR3. Deletions cut 5 bases from V and 0 bases from J, with 13 bases between. Germline CDR1 MDHEN, CDR2 SYDVKM. The CDR3 DNA reads TGTGCCAGCAGTGTCGGAGGGGCCATGAACACTGAAGCTTTCTTT. This encodes CASSVGGAMNTEAFF.

This chain links TRBV19 with TRBJ2-2, with D perhaps TRBD2 (7 bases). Trimming shortened V by 6 bases and J by 5 bases, and 22 bases separated the two germline ends. Germline CDR1 reads LNHDA; CDR2 reads SQIVND (reference sequence). The CDR3 contains 17 residues. The CDR3 nucleotides are TGTGCCAGTAGCCCCGGGGACGGGGGGCATGTGACCGGGGAGCTGTTTTTT. It encodes CASSPGDGGHVTGELFF.

This rearrangement joins TRBV6-5 to TRBJ2-7; TRBD2 aligns across 9 bases. Germline-derived CDR1 and CDR2 are MNHEY and SVGAGI. J was trimmed by 2 bases and V by 6 bases; bases with no gene match: 8. The CDR3 consists of 15 residues. In nucleotides, the CDR3 is TGTGCCAGCAGGCCGGGGGCTAGCGGGGCCTACGAGCAGTACTTC. It is translated as CASRPGASGAYEQYF.

This clone was seen only once. The chain has TRBV7-2 and TRBJ2-2; TRBD1 matches at 7 bases. The J segment lost 5 bases and the V segment lost 2 bases, leaving 5 bases of the junction unmatched. This CDR3 is 15 amino acids long. Per the germline V gene, CDR1 is SGHTA and CDR2 is FQGNSA. CDR3 DNA: TGTGCCAGCAGCTTAAGACAGGGTGGGACCGGGGAGCTGTTTTTT. Protein product: CASSLRQGGTGELFF.

For the CDR3, the DNA is TGTGCCAGCAGTACCCGACGGGGGCCCAATGAAAAACTGTTTTTT. As protein: CASSTRRGPNEKLFF. The chain uses TRBV27 and TRBJ1-4; possibly TRBD1 for D (6 bases). CDR3 length equals 15 residues. Germline V CDR1 and CDR2: MNHEY, SMNVEV (reference sequence). The V end lost 5 bases, the J end lost 5 bases, and 15 bases lay between the germline ends.

The gene calls are TRBV5-1 and TRBJ2-2; 10 bases align to TRBD1. Germline assignment: CDR1 SGHRS and CDR2 YFSETQ. With 3 bases clipped from V and 2 bases from J, the junction kept 7 bases outside the gene matches. This CDR3 contains 17 residues. The CDR3 protein is CASSYDRGRKNTGELFF. Written as DNA, the CDR3 is TGCGCCAGCAGCTATGACAGGGGGCGGAAAAACACCGGGGAGCTGTTTTTT.

The chain has TRBV19 and TRBJ1-6; 9 positions agree with TRBD1. Per the germline V gene, CDR1 is LNHDA and CDR2 is SQIVND (reference sequence). The V segment lost 7 bases and the J segment 7 bases; nucleotides outside the gene matches: 8. CDR3 length: 15 residues. CDR3 sequence (DNA): TGTGCCAGTAACGACCGGGACAGGGAAAATTCACCCCTCCACTTT. This codes for CASNDRDRENSPLHF.

This clone was recorded only once. This rearrangement joins TRBV30 to TRBJ1-3; no definite D call. Germline CDR1 and CDR2: GTSNPN and SVGIG (reference sequence). Trimming stripped 0 bases from V and 0 bases from J, with 18 bases between. The CDR3 runs 18 residues. The CDR3 spells CAWSVLGSGVGSGNTIYF. CDR3 in DNA: TGTGCCTGGAGTGTTCTCGGATCTGGGGTTGGCTCTGGAAACACCATATATTTT.

The genes are TRBV6-1 and TRBJ1-5; TRBD1 aligns across 9 bases. The CDR3 runs 14 residues. The germline V gene encodes CDR1 MNHNS and CDR2 SASEGT. J gave up 3 bases and V 6 bases, and 3 bases lay outside the gene matches. The CDR3 DNA sequence: TGTGCCAGCAGCCGGACAGGGGCCAATCAGCCCCAGCATTTT. Protein sequence: CASSRTGANQPQHF.

This chain joins TRBV27 and TRBJ2-5; 14 bases align to TRBD2. Germline lookup yields CDR1 MNHEY and CDR2 SMNVEV (reference sequence). This CDR3 region has 15 residues. V lost 2 bases to trimming and J lost 4 bases; unmatched junction nucleotides: 0. CDR3 residues: CASSLGTSGGETQYF. In nucleotides, the CDR3 is TGTGCCAGCAGTTTAGGGACTAGCGGGGGAGAGACCCAGTACTTC.

This chain links TRBV4-3 with TRBJ1-2; D may be TRBD1 (5 bases). CDR3 size: 15 residues. Per the germline V gene, CDR1 is LGHNA and CDR2 is YSLEER. The V and J ends lost 2 bases and 6 bases respectively, with 16 bases between them. The CDR3 nucleotides read TGCGCCAGCAGCCAAACAAGGGGTTATTCGGATGGCTACACCTTC. This encodes CASSQTRGYSDGYTF.

V and J are TRBV4-1 and TRBJ2-7; the D gene is possibly TRBD2 (6 bases). The CDR3 spans 18 residues. The V end was cut by 6 bases, the J end by 3 bases, with 27 bases between. The germline CDR1 and CDR2 sequences are MGHRA and YSYEKL. The DNA for the CDR3 is TGCGCCAGCAGACGCGCTGCCCTACCGTACGGCGGGGACTACGAGCAGTACTTC. This translates into CASRRAALPYGGDYEQYF.

This clone has a single count. The chain uses TRBV18 and TRBJ1-4; D is ambiguous. CDR1 and CDR2 (germline): KGHSH, LQKENI. V lost 5 bases to trimming and J lost 0 bases, with 13 bases between them. The CDR3 length is 16 residues. The DNA for the CDR3 is TGTGCCAGCTCATTTCCAGGCCGAGCAACTAATGAAAAACTGTTTTTT. Encoded protein: CASSFPGRATNEKLFF.

The chain recombines TRBV27 with TRBJ1-4, with D uncertain. There are 16 residues in the CDR3. Germline assignment: CDR1 MNHEY and CDR2 SMNVEV (reference sequence). V dropped 5 bases and J dropped 8 bases, with 21 bases sitting between them. The CDR3 region is CASSTVGRKGREKLFF. CDR3 nucleotide sequence: TGTGCCAGCAGTACCGTTGGACGCAAGGGCCGGGAAAAACTGTTTTTT.